The subject of this entry is one T cell receptor beta chain. Its antigen is undetermined. Profiled with immunoSEQ multiplex PCR; TCRdb holds only in-frame clones, not every one. Found here are 150,000 to 200,000 clones, 96% of them singletons; the top ten hold 0.8% to 0.95%. The approximately 120-subject validation cohort, separate from the roughly 700-subject first cohort, included the donors. These data are taken from a study of cytomegalovirus exposure and HLA in healthy donors. Trimming pared 1 base from V and 1 base from J, leaving 10 bases between. This CDR3 region has 15 residues. In germline, CDR1 is SEHNR, CDR2 FQNEAQ (reference sequence). General study results and limits: Diagnosis of cytomegalovirus status made by the classifier reportedly showed high specificity and sensitivity. Researchers counted around 180 TCR beta chains as cytomegalovirus-associated.

Sequenced: PBMCs. The chain recombines TRBV7-9 with TRBJ2-5, with D tentatively TRBD1 (5 bases). This sequence originates from a woman between 18 and 30 years old in good health and CMV-seronegative. CDR3 DNA sequence: TGTGCCAGCAGCTTAGAGGGCAGGGCCCAAGAGACCCAGTACTTC. This gives the protein CASSLEGRAQETQYF.